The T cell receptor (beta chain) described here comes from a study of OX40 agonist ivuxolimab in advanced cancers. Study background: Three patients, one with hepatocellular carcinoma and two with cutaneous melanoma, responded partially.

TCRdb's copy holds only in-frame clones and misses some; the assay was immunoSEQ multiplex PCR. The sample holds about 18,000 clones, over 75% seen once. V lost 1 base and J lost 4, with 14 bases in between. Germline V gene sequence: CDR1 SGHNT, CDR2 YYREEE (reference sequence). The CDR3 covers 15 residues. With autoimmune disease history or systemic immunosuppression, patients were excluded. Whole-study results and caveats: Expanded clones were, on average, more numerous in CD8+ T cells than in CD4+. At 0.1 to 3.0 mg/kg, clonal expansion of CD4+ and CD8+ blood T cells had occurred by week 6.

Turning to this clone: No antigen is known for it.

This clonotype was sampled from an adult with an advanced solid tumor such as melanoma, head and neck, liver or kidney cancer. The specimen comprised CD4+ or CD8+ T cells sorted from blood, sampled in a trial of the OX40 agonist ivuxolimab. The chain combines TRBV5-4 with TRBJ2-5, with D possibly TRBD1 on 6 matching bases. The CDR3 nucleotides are TGTGCCAGCAGCTTGCTGGTGGGGGCAGGAGAGACCCAGTACTTC. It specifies CASSLLVGAGETQYF.